Listed below are T cell receptor beta chains from one sample, sequenced in a study of PD-1 blockade in classical Hodgkin lymphoma. Generated by immunoSEQ multiplex PCR, the TCRdb table keeps only in-frame clones and is missing some. This sample has about 13,000 clones, with roughly three quarters found just once. The sample consisted of CD8+ T cells from blood, taken at baseline. The receptors come from a human donor with classical Hodgkin lymphoma. Both conserved end residues are part of each CDR3.

V | CDR3
TRBV6-5 | CASNEVNTGELFF
TRBV27 | CASSWTGFQPQHF
TRBV5-4 | CASSRYIRERGVEQYF
TRBV19 | CASRIGQAGRGYTF
TRBV25-1 | CASQDSLNTEAFF
TRBV30 | CAWSVFSVREWSQPQHF
TRBV9 | CASSALSGELFF
TRBV5-4 | CASSFSNRAGYYEQYF
TRBV15 | CATSRGDYSNQPQHF
TRBV6-1 | CASSAGQATDTQYF
TRBV11-3 | CASSLKGDTDTQYF
TRBV4-3 | CASSQGAGMVTGELFF
TRBV7-9 | CASSSRGTGELFF
TRBV29-1 | CSVETSEQFF
TRBV27 | CASSLSPTYGYTF
TRBV7-9 | CASSSAWGGGSYEQYF
TRBV6-5 | CASSYTGRSEAFF
TRBV4-3 | CASSQETGLSSTDTQYF
TRBV9 | CASSVGGTGTDTQYF
TRBV7-9 | CASSFTAYEQYF
TRBV21-1 | CASSKTGESNLRHF
TRBV7-9 | CASSFSNGMNTEAFF
TRBV13 | CASSIAGAPDTQYF
TRBV11-3 | CASSLGQGTEAFF
TRBV27 | CASSSASGGYTGNEQFF
TRBV4-2 | CASSQDSPGQGSNEQFF
TRBV30 | CAWNEWTGGTYEQYF
TRBV7-8 | CASSLPTSGTDSYEQYF
TRBV5-4 | CASSWQGVDEKLFF
TRBV7-3 | CASSLGTSGQETQYF
TRBV29-1 | CSVETWSSGTYNEQFF
TRBV2 | CARGAGDNTDTQYF
TRBV25-1 | CASSEYNHPVADTQYF
TRBV27 | CASGARTEAFF
TRBV25-1 | CASSEYMGRNYEQYF
TRBV6-5 | CASSYSGGQETQYF
TRBV27 | CASSHDRVLGEKLFF
TRBV7-6 | CASSSLGGRLETQYF
TRBV5-1 | CASSLDSGNTIYF
TRBV11-3 | CASSLARVEGYTF
TRBV7-9 | CASTLDRATEAFF
TRBV5-6 | CASSGQTSQETQYF
TRBV7-9 | CASSLDGGFYGYTF
TRBV11-3 | CASSLTSGEADTQYF
TRBV7-9 | CASSRGQFLTNEKLFF
TRBV25-1 | CASSESLGSETQYF